These T cell receptor beta chains were read from a single sample in a study of T cell repertoires in ileal Crohn's disease. Method: immunoSEQ multiplex PCR; TCRdb's copy keeps in-frame clones and lacks some. The table lists 7,400 or so clones, 85% of them singletons, with roughly 11% in the top ten. Input material: ileal tissue. These receptors all stem from an adult with Crohn's disease. Both conserved end residues are part of each CDR3. The D gene is left open where the match is weak. Size tells how often a clone was seen (once, few, many) or the class of an expanded clone, and some rows leave it out.

J gene,clone size,V gene,D gene,CDR3 protein,CDR3 DNA
TRBJ2-5,NA,TRBV6-1,NA,CASSEMETQYF,TGTGCCAGCAGTGAAATGGAGACCCAGTACTTC
TRBJ2-1,NA,TRBV2,NA,CASSEQGYNEQFF,TGTGCCAGCAGTGAACAGGGGTACAATGAGCAGTTCTTC
TRBJ1-2,NA,TRBV5-4,NA,CASSFPKNNYGYTF,TGTGCCAGCAGCTTCCCCAAAAATAACTATGGCTACACCTTC
TRBJ1-2,NA,TRBV4-2,TRBD1,CASSQEVGQGRGYTF,TGTGCCAGCAGCCAAGAAGTAGGACAGGGAAGGGGCTACACCTTC
TRBJ2-3,NA,TRBV9,NA,CASSVGRGDTQYF,TGTGCCAGCAGCGTAGGACGGGGGGATACGCAGTATTTT
TRBJ2-4,NA,TRBV27,TRBD1,CASRTGIGITKNIQYF,TGTGCCAGCAGGACAGGGATCGGGATTACCAAAAACATTCAGTACTTC
TRBJ1-2,NA,TRBV11-3,TRBD1,CASTSSQGALGGYTF,TGTGCCAGCACCTCGTCGCAGGGGGCATTGGGAGGCTACACCTTC
TRBJ2-5,once,TRBV11-2,TRBD1,CASSSYRGNQETQYF,TGTGCCAGCAGCAGTTACAGGGGAAACCAAGAGACCCAGTACTTC
TRBJ2-3,NA,TRBV6-6,NA,CASTKTGSADTQYF,TGTGCCAGCACAAAGACGGGGAGCGCAGATACGCAGTATTTT
TRBJ1-1,once,TRBV6-5,TRBD1,CASRPGQMNTEAFF,TGTGCCAGCAGACCGGGACAGATGAACACTGAAGCTTTCTTT
TRBJ2-1,NA,TRBV7-9,NA,CASSLDMSIHEQFF,TGTGCCAGCAGCTTAGATATGAGTATCCATGAGCAGTTCTTC
TRBJ1-2,NA,TRBV28,NA,CASSTFRVGYGYTF,TGTGCCAGCAGTACGTTCAGGGTGGGCTATGGCTACACCTTC
TRBJ2-1,few,TRBV2,NA,CASSEQGFNEQFF,TGTGCCAGCAGTGAACAGGGTTTCAATGAGCAGTTCTTC
TRBJ1-1,NA,TRBV30,NA,CAWTSSGFGTEEAFF,TGTGCCTGGACTTCCTCGGGATTCGGGACTGAAGAAGCTTTCTTT
TRBJ2-6,NA,TRBV6-4,TRBD1,CASSDTGTGGLSGANVLTF,TGTGCCAGCAGCGATACCGGGACAGGGGGACTCTCTGGGGCCAACGTCCTGACTTTC
TRBJ2-1,NA,TRBV6-1,TRBD2,CASSGSGGGNYNEQFF,TGTGCCAGCAGTGGGTCGGGGGGTGGGAATTACAATGAGCAGTTCTTC
TRBJ2-1,NA,TRBV4-3,TRBD2,CASSHSIAGGAYNEQFF,TGCGCCAGCAGCCACTCTATAGCGGGAGGGGCCTACAATGAGCAGTTCTTC
TRBJ1-5,NA,TRBV5-1,NA,CASSLGGLIGQPQHF,TGCGCCAGCAGCTTAGGGGGGCTAATCGGTCAGCCCCAGCATTTT
TRBJ2-3,once,TRBV7-9,TRBD2,CASSTPGTSGVASTDTQYF,TGTGCCAGCAGCACCCCCGGGACTAGCGGGGTGGCTAGCACAGATACGCAGTATTTT
TRBJ2-7,NA,TRBV6-1,TRBD2,CASSTLPGGSDEQYF,TGTGCCAGCAGTACCCTCCCGGGGGGGTCCGACGAGCAGTACTTC